This T cell receptor beta chain was profiled in a study of cytotoxic CD8 clonotypes in ibrutinib-treated CLL. The planned depth of sequencing spanned 1 in 200,000 to 1 in 1 million T cells. Sequenced by immunoSEQ multiplex PCR; TCRdb stores in-frame clones only, minus some. The sample records 50,000 to 65,000 clones, around 68% being singletons. Study findings and constraints: At the start, clonality exceeded age-matched healthy donors and followed circulating CD8+ T-cell counts. Elevated clonality accompanied ibrutinib response, with a return toward baseline values at progression.

Note on this clone: Its antigen is not identified.

Here the sequenced sample was PBMCs, taken after 12 months of ibrutinib treatment. This receptor was taken from a human donor with chronic lymphocytic leukemia.

The CDR3 sequence: CASSVEGRGSDTQYF. The DNA of the CDR3 is TGTGCCAGCAGCGTAGAGGGCAGGGGGTCAGATACGCAGTATTTT. The chain couples TRBV9 to TRBJ2-3; 7 bases are a match to TRBD1. V lost 0 bases and J lost 4; bases outside the gene matches: 5. The germline gives CDR1 SGDLS, CDR2 YYNGEE. There are 15 residues in the CDR3.